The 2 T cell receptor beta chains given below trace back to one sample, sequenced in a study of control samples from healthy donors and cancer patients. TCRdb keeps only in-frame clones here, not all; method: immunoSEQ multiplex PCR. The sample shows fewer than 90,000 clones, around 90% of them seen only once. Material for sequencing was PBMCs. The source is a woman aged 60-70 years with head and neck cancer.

CDR3 protein: CASSSLGIGVLTF. The CDR3 region has the DNA TGTGCCAGCAGTTCTTTAGGGATTGGGGTCCTGACTTTC. This chain connects TRBV28 to TRBJ2-6, with D hard to call. With 4 bases removed from V and 13 bases from J, the gap between germline ends came to 14 bases. The CDR3 totals 13 residues. Germline V gene data show CDR1 as MDHEN and CDR2 as SYDVKM.

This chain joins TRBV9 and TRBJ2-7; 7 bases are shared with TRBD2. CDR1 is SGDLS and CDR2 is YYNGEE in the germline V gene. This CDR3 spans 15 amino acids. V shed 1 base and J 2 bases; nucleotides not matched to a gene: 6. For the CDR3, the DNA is TGTGCCAGCAGCGTATTCCCTAGCGGAGCCTACGAGCAGTACTTC. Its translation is CASSVFPSGAYEQYF. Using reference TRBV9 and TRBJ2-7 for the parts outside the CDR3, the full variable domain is DSGVTQTPKHLITATGQRVTLRCSPRSGDLSVYWYQQSLDQGLQFLIQYYNGEERAKGNILERFSAQQFPDLHSELNLSSLELGDSALYFCASSVFPSGAYEQYFGPGTRLTVT.